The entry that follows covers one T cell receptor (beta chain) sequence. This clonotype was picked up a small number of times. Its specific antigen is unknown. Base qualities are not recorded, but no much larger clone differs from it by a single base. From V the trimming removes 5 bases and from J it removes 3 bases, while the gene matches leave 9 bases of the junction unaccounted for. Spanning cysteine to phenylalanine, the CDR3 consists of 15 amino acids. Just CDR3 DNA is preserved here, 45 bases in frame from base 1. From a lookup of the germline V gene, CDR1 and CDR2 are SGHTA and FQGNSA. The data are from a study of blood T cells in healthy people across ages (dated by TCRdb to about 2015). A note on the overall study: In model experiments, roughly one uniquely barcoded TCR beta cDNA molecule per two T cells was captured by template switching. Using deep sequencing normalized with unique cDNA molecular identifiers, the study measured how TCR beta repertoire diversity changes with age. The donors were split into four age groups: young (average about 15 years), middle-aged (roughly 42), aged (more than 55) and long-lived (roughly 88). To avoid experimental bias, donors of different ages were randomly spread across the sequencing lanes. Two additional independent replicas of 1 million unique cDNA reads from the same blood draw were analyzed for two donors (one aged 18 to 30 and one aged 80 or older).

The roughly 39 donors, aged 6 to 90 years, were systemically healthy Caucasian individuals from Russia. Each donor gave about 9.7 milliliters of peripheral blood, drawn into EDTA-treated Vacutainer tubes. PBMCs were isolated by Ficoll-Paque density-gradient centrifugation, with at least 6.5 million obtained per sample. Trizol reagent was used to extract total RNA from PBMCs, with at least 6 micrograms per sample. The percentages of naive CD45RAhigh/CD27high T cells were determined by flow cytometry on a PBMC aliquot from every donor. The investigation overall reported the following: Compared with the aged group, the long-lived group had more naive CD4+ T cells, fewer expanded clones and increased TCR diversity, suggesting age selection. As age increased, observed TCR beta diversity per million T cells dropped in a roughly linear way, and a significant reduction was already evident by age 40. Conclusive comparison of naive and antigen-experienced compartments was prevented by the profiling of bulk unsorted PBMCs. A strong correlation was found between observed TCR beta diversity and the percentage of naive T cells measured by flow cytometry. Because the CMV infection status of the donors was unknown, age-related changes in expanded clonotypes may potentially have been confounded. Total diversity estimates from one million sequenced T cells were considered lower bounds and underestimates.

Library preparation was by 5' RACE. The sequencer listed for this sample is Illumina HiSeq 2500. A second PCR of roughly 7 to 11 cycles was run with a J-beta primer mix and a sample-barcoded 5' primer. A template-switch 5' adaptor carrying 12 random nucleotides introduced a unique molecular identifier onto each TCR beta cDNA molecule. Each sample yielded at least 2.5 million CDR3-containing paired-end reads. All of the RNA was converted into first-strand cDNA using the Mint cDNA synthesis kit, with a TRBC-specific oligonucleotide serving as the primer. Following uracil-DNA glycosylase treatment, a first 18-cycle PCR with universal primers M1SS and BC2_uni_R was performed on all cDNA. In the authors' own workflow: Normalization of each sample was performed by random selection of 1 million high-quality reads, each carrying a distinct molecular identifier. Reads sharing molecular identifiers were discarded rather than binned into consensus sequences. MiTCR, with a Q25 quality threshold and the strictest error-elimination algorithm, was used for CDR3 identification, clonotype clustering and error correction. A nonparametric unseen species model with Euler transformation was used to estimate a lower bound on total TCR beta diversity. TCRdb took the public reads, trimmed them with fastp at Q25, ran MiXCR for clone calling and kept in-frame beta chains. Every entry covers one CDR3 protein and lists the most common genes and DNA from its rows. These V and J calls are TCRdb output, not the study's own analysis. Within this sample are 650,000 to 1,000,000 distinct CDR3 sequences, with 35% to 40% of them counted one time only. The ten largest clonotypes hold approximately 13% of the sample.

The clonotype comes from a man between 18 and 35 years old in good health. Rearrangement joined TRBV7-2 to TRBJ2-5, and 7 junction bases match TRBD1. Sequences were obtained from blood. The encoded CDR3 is CASSPSPDREETQYF. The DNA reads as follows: TGTGCCAGCAGCCCATCCCCCGACAGGGAAGAGACCCAGTACTTC.